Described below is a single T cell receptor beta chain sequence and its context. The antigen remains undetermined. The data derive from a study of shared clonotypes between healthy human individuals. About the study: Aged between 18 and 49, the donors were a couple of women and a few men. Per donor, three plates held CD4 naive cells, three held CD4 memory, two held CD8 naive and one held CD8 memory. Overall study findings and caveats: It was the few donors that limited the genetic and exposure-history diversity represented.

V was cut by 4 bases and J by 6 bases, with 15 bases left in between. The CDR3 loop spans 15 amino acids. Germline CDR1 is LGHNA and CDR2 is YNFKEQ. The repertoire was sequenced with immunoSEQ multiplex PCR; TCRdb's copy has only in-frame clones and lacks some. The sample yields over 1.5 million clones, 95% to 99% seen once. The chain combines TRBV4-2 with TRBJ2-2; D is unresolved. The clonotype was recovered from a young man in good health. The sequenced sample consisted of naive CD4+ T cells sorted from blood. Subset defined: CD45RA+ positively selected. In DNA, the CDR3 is TGTGCCAGCAGCCCTATGCCCCTTGCCGCCGGGGAGCTGTTTTTT. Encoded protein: CASSPMPLAAGELFF.